This record covers a single TCR beta chain. The repertoire was sequenced with immunoSEQ multiplex PCR; TCRdb's copy has only in-frame clones and lacks some. The sample shows approximately 88,000 clones, 90% to 95% of them seen only once. This sample is drawn from a study of T cell changes during pregnancy in multiple sclerosis. Deletions cut 5 bases from V and 0 bases from J, with 14 bases between. The CDR3 has 16 residues. Germline values: CDR1 MDHEN, CDR2 SYDVKM. The receptor was isolated from a female donor with multiple sclerosis, enrolled in a pregnancy study. This sample comprised peripheral blood, obtained in the second trimester of pregnancy. The chain uses TRBV28 and TRBJ2-1, with D tentatively TRBD1 (5 bases). The CDR3 loop reads CASSPTGQSSYNEQFF. The CDR3 nucleotides are TGTGCCAGCAGTCCTACAGGCCAAAGCTCCTACAATGAGCAGTTCTTC.